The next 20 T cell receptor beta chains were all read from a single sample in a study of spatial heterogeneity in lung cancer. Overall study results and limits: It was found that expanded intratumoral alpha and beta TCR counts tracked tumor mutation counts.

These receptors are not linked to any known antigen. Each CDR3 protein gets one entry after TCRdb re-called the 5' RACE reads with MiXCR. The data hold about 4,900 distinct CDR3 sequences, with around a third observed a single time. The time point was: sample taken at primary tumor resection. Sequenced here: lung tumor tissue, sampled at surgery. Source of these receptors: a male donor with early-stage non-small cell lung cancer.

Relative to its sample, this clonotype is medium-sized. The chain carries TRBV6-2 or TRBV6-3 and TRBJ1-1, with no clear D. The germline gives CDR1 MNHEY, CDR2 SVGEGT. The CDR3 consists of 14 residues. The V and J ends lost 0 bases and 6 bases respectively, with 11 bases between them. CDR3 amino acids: CASSYSEIRAEAFF. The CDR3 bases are TGTGCCAGCAGTTACTCGGAGATACGAGCTGAAGCTTTCTTT.

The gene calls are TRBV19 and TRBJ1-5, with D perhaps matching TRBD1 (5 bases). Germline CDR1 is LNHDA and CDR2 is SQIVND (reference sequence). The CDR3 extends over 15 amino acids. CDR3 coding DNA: TGTGCGTCGGCCAGGGAAGGGGATAGCAATCAGCCCCAGCATTTT. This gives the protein CASAREGDSNQPQHF.

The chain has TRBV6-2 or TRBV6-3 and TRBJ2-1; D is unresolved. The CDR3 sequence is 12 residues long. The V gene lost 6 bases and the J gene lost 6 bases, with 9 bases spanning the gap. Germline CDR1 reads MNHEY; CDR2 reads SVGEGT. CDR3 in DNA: TGTGCCAGCAGCCACCTAGGCAATGAGCAGTTCTTC. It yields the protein CASSHLGNEQFF.

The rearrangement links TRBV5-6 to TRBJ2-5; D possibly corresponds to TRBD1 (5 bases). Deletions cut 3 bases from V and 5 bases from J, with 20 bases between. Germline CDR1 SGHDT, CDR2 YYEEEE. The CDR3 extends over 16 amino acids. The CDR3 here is CASSSRRQLDRETQYF. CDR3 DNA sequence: TGTGCCAGCAGCTCGAGAAGACAGCTCGACCGGGAGACCCAGTACTTC.

The CDR3 region is CASSIQGSNYGYTF. CDR3 DNA: TGTGCCAGTAGTATACAAGGCTCTAACTATGGCTACACCTTC. V is TRBV19 and J is TRBJ1-2; D remains unclear. CDR1 is LNHDA, CDR2 SQIVND, per germline (reference sequence). Deletions cut 2 bases from V and 0 bases from J, with 7 bases between. This CDR3 is built from 14 residues.

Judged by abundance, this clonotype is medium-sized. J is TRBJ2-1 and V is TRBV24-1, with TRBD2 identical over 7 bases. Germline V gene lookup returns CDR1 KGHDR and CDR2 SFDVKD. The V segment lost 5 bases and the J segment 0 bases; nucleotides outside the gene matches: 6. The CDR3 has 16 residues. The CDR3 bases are TGTGCCACCAGTGCCCTGGGGGGGAGCTCCTACAATGAGCAGTTCTTC. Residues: CATSALGGSSYNEQFF.

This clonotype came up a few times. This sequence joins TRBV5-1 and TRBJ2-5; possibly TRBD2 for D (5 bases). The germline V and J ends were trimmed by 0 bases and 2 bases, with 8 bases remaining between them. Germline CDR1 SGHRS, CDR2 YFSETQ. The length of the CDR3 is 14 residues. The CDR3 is CASSLAPGQETQYF. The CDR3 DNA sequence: TGCGCCAGCAGCTTGGCTCCGGGACAAGAGACCCAGTACTTC.

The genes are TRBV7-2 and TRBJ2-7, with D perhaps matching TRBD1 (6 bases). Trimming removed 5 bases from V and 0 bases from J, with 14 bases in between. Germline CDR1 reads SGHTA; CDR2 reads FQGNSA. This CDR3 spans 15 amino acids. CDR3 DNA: TGTGCCAGCAGCCCGGCGGACAGTAGCTCCTACGAGCAGTACTTC. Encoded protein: CASSPADSSSYEQYF.

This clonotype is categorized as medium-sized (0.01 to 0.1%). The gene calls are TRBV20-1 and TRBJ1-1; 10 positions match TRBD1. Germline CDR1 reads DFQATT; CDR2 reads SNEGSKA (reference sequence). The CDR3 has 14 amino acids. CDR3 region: CTTQRTGGYTEAFF. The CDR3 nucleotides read TGCACTACTCAAAGGACAGGGGGATACACTGAAGCTTTCTTT.

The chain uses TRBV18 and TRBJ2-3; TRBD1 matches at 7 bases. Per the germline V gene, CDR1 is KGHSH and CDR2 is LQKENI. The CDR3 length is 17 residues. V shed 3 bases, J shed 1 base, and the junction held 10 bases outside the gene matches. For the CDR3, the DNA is TGTGCCAGCTCACCCACGACAGGGTCCCTCGGCACAGATACGCAGTATTTT. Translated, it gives CASSPTTGSLGTDTQYF.

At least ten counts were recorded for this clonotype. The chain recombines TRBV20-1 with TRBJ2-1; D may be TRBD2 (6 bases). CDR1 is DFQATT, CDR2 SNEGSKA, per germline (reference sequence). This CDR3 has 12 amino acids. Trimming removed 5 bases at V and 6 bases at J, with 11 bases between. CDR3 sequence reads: CSALTRGNEQFF. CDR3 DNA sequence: TGCAGTGCTTTGACTAGGGGCAATGAGCAGTTCTTC.

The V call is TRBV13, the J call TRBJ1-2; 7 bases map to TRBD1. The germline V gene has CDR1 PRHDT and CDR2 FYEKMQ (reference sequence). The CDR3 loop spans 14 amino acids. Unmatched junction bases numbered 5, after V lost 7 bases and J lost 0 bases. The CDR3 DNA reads TGTGCCAGCACCCGGGGGACAGCTAACTATGGCTACACCTTC. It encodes CASTRGTANYGYTF.

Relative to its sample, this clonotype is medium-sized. The CDR3 nucleotides are TGCGCCAGCAGCTTGGGGACTAGCGGGATCGGGGAGCAGTTCTTC. It codes for CASSLGTSGIGEQFF. The rearrangement links TRBV5-1 to TRBJ2-1; 12 nucleotides match TRBD2. Germline V gene lookup returns CDR1 SGHRS and CDR2 YFSETQ. This CDR3 region has 15 residues. The J segment lost 10 bases and the V segment lost 0 bases, leaving 5 bases of the junction unmatched.

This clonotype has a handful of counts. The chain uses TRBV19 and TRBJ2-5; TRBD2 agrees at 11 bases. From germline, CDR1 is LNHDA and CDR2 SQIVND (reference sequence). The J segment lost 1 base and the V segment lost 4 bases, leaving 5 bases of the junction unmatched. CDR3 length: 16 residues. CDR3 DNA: TGTGCCAGTAGTACCCGACTAGCGGGGCTCCAAGAGACCCAGTACTTC. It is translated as CASSTRLAGLQETQYF.

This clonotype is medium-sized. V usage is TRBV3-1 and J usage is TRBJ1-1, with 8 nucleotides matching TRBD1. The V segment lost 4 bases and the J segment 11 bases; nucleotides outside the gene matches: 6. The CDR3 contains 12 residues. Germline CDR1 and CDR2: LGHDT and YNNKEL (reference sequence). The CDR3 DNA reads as TGTGCCAGCAGCCCATCGGACAGGGAGGCTTTCTTT. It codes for CASSPSDREAFF.

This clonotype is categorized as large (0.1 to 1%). The CDR3 region has the DNA TGTGCCAGCAGCCGCACAGCCCTGAACACTGAAGCTTTCTTT. Protein sequence: CASSRTALNTEAFF. The chain recombines TRBV7-2 with TRBJ1-1; the D is unclear. V was trimmed by 5 bases and J by 0 bases, leaving 10 bases between them. Germline values: CDR1 SGHTA, CDR2 FQGNSA. This CDR3 is 14 amino acids long. Using reference TRBV7-2 and TRBJ1-1 for the parts outside the CDR3, the full variable domain is GAGVSQSPSNKVTEKGKDVELRCDPISGHTALYWYRQSLGQGLEFLIYFQGNSAPDKSGLPSDRFSAERTGGSVSTLTIQRTQQEDSAVYLCASSRTALNTEAFFGQGTRLTVV.

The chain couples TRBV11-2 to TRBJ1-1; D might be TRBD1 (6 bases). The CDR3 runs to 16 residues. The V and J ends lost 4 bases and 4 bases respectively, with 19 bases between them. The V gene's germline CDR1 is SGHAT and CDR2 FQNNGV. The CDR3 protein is CASSSPLGVGGTEAFF. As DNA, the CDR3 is TGTGCCAGCAGCTCCCCCCTTGGGGTAGGGGGCACTGAAGCTTTCTTT.

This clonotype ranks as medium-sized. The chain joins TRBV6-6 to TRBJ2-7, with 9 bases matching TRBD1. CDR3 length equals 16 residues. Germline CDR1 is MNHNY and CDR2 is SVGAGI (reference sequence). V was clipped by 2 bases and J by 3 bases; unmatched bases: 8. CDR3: CASSYDRDRDGYEQYF. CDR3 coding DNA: TGTGCCAGCAGTTACGACCGGGACAGGGATGGCTACGAGCAGTACTTC.

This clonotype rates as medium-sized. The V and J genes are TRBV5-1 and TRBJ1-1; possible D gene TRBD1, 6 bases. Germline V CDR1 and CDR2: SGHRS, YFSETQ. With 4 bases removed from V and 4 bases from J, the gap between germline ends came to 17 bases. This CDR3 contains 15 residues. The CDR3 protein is CASSAVQGVGTEAFF. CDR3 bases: TGCGCCAGCAGCGCGGTACAGGGTGTAGGCACTGAAGCTTTCTTT.

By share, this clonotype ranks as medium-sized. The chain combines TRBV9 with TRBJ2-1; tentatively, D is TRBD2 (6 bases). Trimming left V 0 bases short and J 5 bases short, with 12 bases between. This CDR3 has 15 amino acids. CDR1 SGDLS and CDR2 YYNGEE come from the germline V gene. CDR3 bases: TGTGCCAGCAGCGTAGCGAGGACTACGAACAATGAGCAGTTCTTC. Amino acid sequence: CASSVARTTNNEQFF.